The next 14 T cell receptor beta chains were all read from a single sample in a study of T cell responses to AZD1222 COVID-19 vaccine (dated by TCRdb to 2020 to 2022). Per the publication, the time point label means: about 28 days (+/-7) after the second vaccine dose. Library preparation employed the immunoSEQ multiplex PCR assay. In TCRdb, the immuneACCESS table is reduced to in-frame sequences with V and J assigned. These tables do not hold every clone; where another copy was compared, an unresolved V gene accounts for under half, and the others remain unexplained. The table for this sample lists 80,000 to 95,000 clones; about nine tenths of them were counted only once. 5% to 6% of the sample is held by the ten biggest clonotypes. Sequenced material: peripheral blood, taken 28 days after the second AZD1222 dose. These receptors came from an adult who received the AZD1222 COVID-19 vaccine.

In the case of this clone: Different DNA sequences within this sample yield the same CDR3. This chain links TRBV5-1 with TRBJ1-1, with D uncertain. CDR1 and CDR2 from the germline V gene are SGHRS and YFSETQ. This CDR3 has 14 amino acids. V dropped 0 bases and J dropped 1 base, with 7 bases sitting between them. The CDR3 region has the DNA TGCGCCAGCAGCTTGGCACGTCGGAACACTGAAGCTTTCTTT. Translating gives CASSLARRNTEAFF.

This clone was counted once. The chain recombines TRBV6-5 with TRBJ1-2; 7 nucleotides line up with TRBD1. The V gene's germline CDR1 is MNHEY and CDR2 SVGAGI. With V trimmed by 0 bases and J by 4 bases, 8 bases remained unmatched. The CDR3 totals 16 residues. In nucleotides, the CDR3 is TGTGCCAGCAGTTACTCTGCGGGACAGACCCTCTATGGCTACACCTTC. Encoded protein: CASSYSAGQTLYGYTF.

This chain links TRBV19 with TRBJ1-1; 9 bases line up with TRBD1. Trimming cost V 0 bases and J 5 bases; bases outside gene matches: 4. CDR1 LNHDA and CDR2 SQIVND come from the germline V gene (reference sequence). The length of the CDR3 is 15 residues. Here the CDR3 reads CASSIDSTGGTEAFF. As DNA, the CDR3 is TGTGCCAGTAGTATAGATTCGACAGGGGGAACTGAAGCTTTCTTT.

The V gene is TRBV28, the J gene TRBJ1-4, with D possibly matching TRBD1 (5 bases). CDR3 length equals 12 residues. The ends were cut back, 8 bases at V and 14 bases at J, with 18 bases in the middle. Per germline, CDR1 MDHEN and CDR2 SYDVKM. CDR3 sequence reads: CASWSRGKGLFF. The CDR3 region has the DNA TGTGCCAGCTGGTCCCGGGGCAAAGGGCTGTTTTTT. Full variable domain (rest looked up from reference TRBV28 and TRBJ1-4): DVKVTQSSRYLVKRTGEKVFLECVQDMDHENMFWYRQDPGLGLRLIYFSYDVKMKEKGDIPEGYSVSREKKERFSLILESASTNQTSMYLCASWSRGKGLFFGSGTQLSVL.

This sequence joins TRBV7-2 and TRBJ1-2; 8 bases are shared with TRBD1. The junction had 6 bases not matched to a gene; V was cut back by 5 bases and J by 4 bases. Germline loops: CDR1 SGHTA, CDR2 FQGNSA. There are 14 residues in the CDR3. CDR3 sequence reads: CASSPRGRFYGYTF. The CDR3 DNA sequence: TGTGCCAGCAGCCCCAGGGGGCGATTCTATGGCTACACCTTC.

The CDR3 coding sequence is TGCGCCAGCAGCTTCGACCTGAACTATGGCTACACCTTC. It yields the protein CASSFDLNYGYTF. This chain links TRBV5-1 with TRBJ1-2; D is uncertain. V lost 2 bases, J lost 2 bases, and 7 bases lay in between. Germline lookup yields CDR1 SGHRS and CDR2 YFSETQ. CDR3 length equals 13 residues.

J is TRBJ1-6 and V is TRBV6-5; D gene unclear. CDR3 size: 15 residues. Per germline, CDR1 MNHEY and CDR2 SVGAGI. The V end was cut by 2 bases, the J end by 5 bases, with 10 bases between. The CDR3 sequence is CASSYGQDNNSPLHF. For the CDR3, the DNA is TGTGCCAGCAGTTACGGGCAGGATAATAATTCACCCCTCCACTTT.

The chain couples TRBV4-1 to TRBJ1-6; D not resolved. The CDR3 contains 14 residues. The V and J ends lost 0 bases and 6 bases respectively, with 6 bases between them. Germline values: CDR1 MGHRA, CDR2 YSYEKL. The CDR3 bases are TGCGCCAGCAGCCAAGAGGGGAGTAATTCACCCCTCCACTTT. It yields the protein CASSQEGSNSPLHF.

This clone was seen a handful of times. This chain joins TRBV19 and TRBJ1-3, with D unresolved. V lost 8 bases and J lost 4, with 12 bases in between. CDR1 is LNHDA, CDR2 SQIVND, per germline (reference sequence). The CDR3 is 13 amino acids. CDR3 sequence (DNA): TGTGCCAGTTCCACGGGGTCGGGAAACACCATATATTTT. Translation: CASSTGSGNTIYF.

This clone showed up just a few times. The chain uses TRBV5-5 and TRBJ1-1; no firm D call. Germline CDR1 is SGHKS and CDR2 is YYEKEE (reference sequence). The CDR3 contains 14 residues. V was trimmed by 0 bases and J by 1 base, leaving 7 bases between them. CDR3 sequence reads: CASSLGFSNTEAFF. CDR3 sequence (DNA): TGTGCCAGCAGCTTGGGGTTCTCGAACACTGAAGCTTTCTTT.

This sequence joins TRBV19 and TRBJ1-6; unclear D gene. CDR1 and CDR2 from the germline V gene are LNHDA and SQIVND (reference sequence). The V gene lost 4 bases and the J gene lost 4 bases, with 8 bases spanning the gap. The length of the CDR3 is 14 residues. CDR3 in DNA: TGTGCCAGTAGTACAGGACCGTATAATTCACCCCTCCACTTT. This sequence encodes CASSTGPYNSPLHF.

The sample holds a few counts of this clone. The gene calls are TRBV23-1 and TRBJ1-3; D is unclear. TRBV23-1 is noted as an ORF with a role that remains uncertain. The V and J ends lost 4 bases and 0 bases respectively, with 19 bases between them. This CDR3 has 18 amino acids. The CDR3 nucleotides are TGCGCCAGCAGTCTACCCGGAAAGACCGCGAGCTCTGGAAACACCATATATTTT. Translating gives CASSLPGKTASSGNTIYF.

The CDR3 DNA follows: TGTGCCAGTAGTAGCGGCCTCTTGGGTGAAGCTAACTATGGCTACACCTTC. Its translation is CASSSGLLGEANYGYTF. The chain links TRBV19 to TRBJ1-2; no firm D call. Germline assignment: CDR1 LNHDA and CDR2 SQIVND (reference sequence). This CDR3 has 17 amino acids. V shed 4 bases and J shed 0 bases, with 18 bases lying between them.

The CDR3 sequence: CASSLGDTEAFF. CDR3 coding DNA: TGCGCCAGCAGCTTAGGGGACACTGAAGCTTTCTTT. The gene calls are TRBV5-1 and TRBJ1-1; TRBD1 is a possible D gene (5 bases). Trimming shortened V by 2 bases and J by 3 bases, and 5 bases separated the two germline ends. From germline, CDR1 is SGHRS and CDR2 YFSETQ. This CDR3 has 12 residues.